Shown below are 30 T cell receptor beta chains from a single sample sequenced in a study of blood T cell repertoires in COVID-19. The repertoire was sequenced with immunoSEQ multiplex PCR; TCRdb's copy has only in-frame clones and lacks some. This table has about 250,000 clones, around 89% appearing once. Input material: PBMCs or T cells enriched from blood (not recorded which). The receptors were sampled from a woman aged 45-65 years who had recovered from COVID-19.

The genes are TRBV18 and TRBJ1-2; 10 bases agree with TRBD1. Germline loops: CDR1 KGHSH, CDR2 LQKENI. This CDR3 has 16 amino acids. V shed 2 bases, J shed 4 bases, and the junction held 7 bases outside the gene matches. CDR3: CASSPFGTGVGYGYTF. Written as DNA, the CDR3 is TGTGCCAGCTCACCATTCGGGACAGGGGTGGGCTATGGCTACACCTTC.

This chain connects TRBV7-2 to TRBJ2-7; 7 nucleotides line up with TRBD1. V lost 2 bases and J lost 2; bases outside the gene matches: 3. Germline V lookup: CDR1 SGHTA, CDR2 FQGNSA. The CDR3 spans 14 residues. This CDR3 reads CASSLMGQTYEQYF. The CDR3 bases are TGTGCCAGCAGCTTAATGGGACAGACCTACGAGCAGTACTTC.

The rearrangement uses TRBV19 and TRBJ1-5; TRBD1 matches at 9 bases. J lost 4 bases, V lost 8 bases, and 9 bases had no gene match. CDR3 length: 15 residues. Germline assignment: CDR1 LNHDA and CDR2 SQIVND (reference sequence). DNA for the CDR3: TGTGCCAGTGGGAAAGGGACAGGGTGGAATCAGCCCCAGCATTTT. Encoded protein: CASGKGTGWNQPQHF.

The chain has TRBV7-2 and TRBJ2-5; 12 bases agree with TRBD2. CDR3 size: 19 residues. Losses at the gene ends were 3 bases for V and 5 bases for J; bases not matched to a gene: 16. Germline V CDR1 and CDR2: SGHTA, FQGNSA. Written as DNA, the CDR3 is TGTGCCAGCAGCTTCGACCCGCTTCGACTAGCGGGAGTTTACGAGACCCAGTACTTC. Amino acid sequence: CASSFDPLRLAGVYETQYF.

The V and J genes are TRBV2 and TRBJ2-7; 10 bases map to TRBD2. CDR1 and CDR2 (germline): SNHLY, FYNNEI. CDR3 length: 17 residues. V lost 4 bases and J lost 3; bases outside the gene matches: 12. The CDR3 sequence is CASSVDRSSGRNYEQYF. The CDR3, as DNA: TGTGCCAGCAGTGTTGATAGGTCTAGCGGGAGAAACTACGAGCAGTACTTC. Complete variable domain (other parts from reference TRBV2 and TRBJ2-7): EPEVTQTPSHQVTQMGQEVILRCVPISNHLYFYWYRQILGQKVEFLVSFYNNEISEKSEIFDDQFSVERPDGSNFTLKIRSTKLEDSAMYFCASSVDRSSGRNYEQYFGPGTRLTVT.

V gene TRBV2 combines with J gene TRBJ1-1, with D possibly TRBD1 on 5 matching bases. CDR3 length: 14 residues. Germline loops: CDR1 SNHLY, CDR2 FYNNEI. Trimming took 2 bases from V and 3 from J, leaving 10 bases between them. CDR3 sequence: CASSESGFYTEAFF. Here the CDR3 DNA reads TGTGCCAGCAGTGAATCAGGGTTTTACACTGAAGCTTTCTTT.

This rearrangement joins TRBV18 to TRBJ2-7; TRBD2 is a possible D gene (5 bases). The germline gives CDR1 KGHSH, CDR2 LQKENI. The CDR3 is 13 amino acids. Trimming cost V 4 bases and J 4 bases, with 11 bases left between them. The DNA for the CDR3 is TGTGCCAGCTCACTTTCGGGGTGGTACGAGCAGTACTTC. Encoded protein: CASSLSGWYEQYF.

The rearrangement joins TRBV19 to TRBJ2-3; 11 positions agree with TRBD1. CDR1 and CDR2 (germline): LNHDA, SQIVND (reference sequence). This CDR3 contains 12 residues. Trimming removed 9 bases from V and 7 bases from J; junction bases left unmatched: 3. CDR3 nucleotide sequence: TGTGCCAGCGGACAGGGGGCGAATACGCAGTATTTT. Amino acids: CASGQGANTQYF.

The chain links TRBV11-2 to TRBJ2-1; TRBD1 aligns across 7 bases. The CDR3 extends over 16 amino acids. Trimming took 1 base from V and 5 from J; bases not matched to a gene: 8. Germline V gives CDR1 SGHAT, CDR2 FQNNGV. CDR3 residues: CASSLVAVRGNNEQFF. CDR3 sequence (DNA): TGTGCCAGCAGCTTAGTAGCAGTCAGGGGGAACAATGAGCAGTTCTTC.

The chain uses TRBV19 and TRBJ1-3; weak D call: TRBD1 (6 bases). Germline CDR1 is LNHDA and CDR2 is SQIVND (reference sequence). Trimming took 5 bases from V and 5 from J, leaving 13 bases between them. CDR3 length: 14 amino acids. The CDR3 region has the DNA TGTGCCAGTAGTGAGGGACAACTTCGAAACACCATATATTTT. It yields the protein CASSEGQLRNTIYF.

J is TRBJ2-7 and V is TRBV28; 7 positions agree with TRBD2. Germline CDR1 MDHEN, CDR2 SYDVKM. J gave up 2 bases and V 7 bases, and 5 bases lay outside the gene matches. CDR3 size: 13 residues. CDR3 sequence: CASMRTSPYEQYF. CDR3 bases: TGTGCCAGCATGAGGACTAGTCCCTACGAGCAGTACTTC.

The chain carries TRBV18 and TRBJ1-2, with 7 nucleotides matching TRBD1. The CDR3 spans 13 residues. Germline values: CDR1 KGHSH, CDR2 LQKENI. The J segment lost 5 bases and the V segment lost 6 bases, leaving 6 bases of the junction unmatched. Here the CDR3 DNA reads TGTGCCAGCTCTACCGGGACAGATTATGGCTACACCTTC. As protein: CASSTGTDYGYTF.

The rearrangement links TRBV25-1 to TRBJ1-1, with D perhaps TRBD1 (6 bases). Germline V gene sequence: CDR1 MGHDK, CDR2 SYGVNS. Trimming took off 4 bases at V and 1 base at J, with 13 bases between the two ends. This CDR3 has 15 amino acids. The CDR3 sequence is CASSGHGQPNTEAFF. The CDR3, as DNA: TGTGCCAGCAGTGGACATGGACAGCCGAACACTGAAGCTTTCTTT.

CDR3 bases: TGCGCCAGCAGCCAAGAGACGGCGGCAGGGGGCCCCTACGAGCAGTACTTC. Translated: CASSQETAAGGPYEQYF. The J gene is TRBJ2-7, the V gene TRBV4-1; 8 bases match TRBD1. The CDR3 spans 17 residues. Trimming took 0 bases from V and 2 from J; bases not matched to a gene: 9. The germline gives CDR1 MGHRA, CDR2 YSYEKL.

CDR3 DNA: TGTGCCAGCTCACCCAACGAGCAGCCCCAGCATTTT. Its translation is CASSPNEQPQHF. The V and J genes are TRBV18 and TRBJ1-5; unclear D gene. The V end was cut by 3 bases, the J end by 7 bases, with 7 bases between. Germline lookup yields CDR1 KGHSH and CDR2 LQKENI. The CDR3 contains 12 residues.

This clone has a single count. V usage is TRBV27 and J usage is TRBJ2-1; TRBD2 matches at 13 bases. CDR1 MNHEY and CDR2 SMNVEV come from the germline V gene (reference sequence). V lost 4 bases to trimming and J lost 13 bases; unmatched junction nucleotides: 4. The CDR3 runs 13 residues. The CDR3: CASSSGLAGHQFF. In DNA form, the CDR3 reads TGTGCCAGCAGTTCGGGACTAGCGGGACATCAGTTCTTC.

The rearrangement joins TRBV9 to TRBJ2-3, with 15 bases matching TRBD2. Per the germline V gene, CDR1 is SGDLS and CDR2 is YYNGEE. V shed 4 bases and J 0 bases; nucleotides not matched to a gene: 6. The CDR3 sequence is 18 residues long. CDR3 DNA: TGTGCCAGCAGCCCCGGACTAGCGGGAGGGCCTAGCACAGATACGCAGTATTTT. Protein: CASSPGLAGGPSTDTQYF.

The CDR3 is CASSIDLSGFAEAFF. CDR3 nucleotide sequence: TGTGCCAGTAGTATAGATCTTTCAGGCTTCGCTGAAGCTTTCTTT. The chain has TRBV19 and TRBJ1-1, with D unclear. The CDR3 length is 15 residues. Germline CDR1 is LNHDA and CDR2 is SQIVND (reference sequence). V dropped 0 bases and J dropped 6 bases, with 14 bases sitting between them.

V gene TRBV28 combines with J gene TRBJ2-6, with D possibly TRBD1 on 5 matching bases. The CDR3 spans 16 residues. Germline assignment: CDR1 MDHEN and CDR2 SYDVKM. V lost 6 bases and J lost 0, with 12 bases in between. The DNA for the CDR3 is TGTGCCAGCAGAGCCAGGGCCCGCTCTGGGGCCAACGTCCTGACTTTC. Translating it yields CASRARARSGANVLTF.

On this clone: This sample also contains other DNA sequences that code for the same CDR3. The chain couples TRBV27 to TRBJ1-1; TRBD1 matches at 7 bases. Losses at the gene ends were 5 bases for V and 0 bases for J; bases not matched to a gene: 3. This CDR3 is built from 14 residues. CDR1 and CDR2 (germline): MNHEY, SMNVEV (reference sequence). The CDR3 reads CASSKGQLNTEAFF. The CDR3 DNA sequence: TGTGCCAGCAGTAAGGGACAGCTGAACACTGAAGCTTTCTTT.

The table lists this clone with a few counts. The chain is built from TRBV5-1 and TRBJ1-5, with D maybe TRBD1 (6 bases). V was pared by 4 bases and J by 6 bases, with 17 bases between. Germline V gene sequence: CDR1 SGHRS, CDR2 YFSETQ. The CDR3 has 15 amino acids. CDR3 bases: TGCGCCAGCAGCCCCGCAAAGGGGGTGAGTCAGCCCCAGCATTTT. This translates into CASSPAKGVSQPQHF.

This clone was observed a single time. The CDR3 is CASIAVQGRTEAFF. The DNA of the CDR3 is TGTGCCAGTATCGCAGTTCAGGGGCGGACTGAAGCTTTCTTT. The chain recombines TRBV19 with TRBJ1-1, with D perhaps matching TRBD1 (6 bases). This CDR3 has 14 amino acids. The germline V gene encodes CDR1 LNHDA and CDR2 SQIVND (reference sequence). V gave up 7 bases and J gave up 5 bases, with 17 bases separating them.

The chain recombines TRBV2 with TRBJ2-4; D is unclear. This CDR3 has 12 residues. Germline V CDR1 and CDR2: SNHLY, FYNNEI. Trimming took off 10 bases at V and 5 bases at J, with 12 bases between the two ends. The CDR3 sequence is CATVLPQNIQYF. The CDR3 coding sequence is TGTGCCACCGTACTTCCACAAAACATTCAGTACTTC.

The chain is built from TRBV19 and TRBJ1-5; 10 bases map to TRBD1. With V trimmed by 6 bases and J by 1 base, 3 bases remained unmatched. Germline V gene sequence: CDR1 LNHDA, CDR2 SQIVND (reference sequence). This CDR3 has 15 residues. The CDR3 reads CASRTGGISNQPQHF. Here the CDR3 DNA reads TGTGCCAGTAGGACAGGGGGCATCAGCAATCAGCCCCAGCATTTT.

The chain carries TRBV7-9 and TRBJ1-4; D is undetermined. CDR3 size: 14 residues. The germline CDR1 and CDR2 sequences are SEHNR and FQNEAQ (reference sequence). Trimming pared 0 bases from V and 10 bases from J, leaving 12 bases between. The CDR3 DNA reads TGTGCCAGCAGCTTAGCCGAATCTGAGGGAAAACTGTTTTTT. Amino acid sequence: CASSLAESEGKLFF.

The V call is TRBV20-1, the J call TRBJ2-1; 12 bases map to TRBD2. Trimming took 3 bases from V and 3 from J; bases not matched to a gene: 9. The CDR3 is 17 residues long. CDR1 and CDR2 (germline): DFQATT, SNEGSKA (reference sequence). The CDR3 loop reads CSASSSTSGRDYNEQFF. The CDR3 DNA reads TGCAGTGCTAGTAGCTCGACTAGCGGGAGAGACTACAATGAGCAGTTCTTC.

The chain links TRBV19 to TRBJ1-5, with D maybe TRBD1 (5 bases). Trimming stripped 1 base from V and 3 bases from J, with 10 bases between. Germline-derived CDR1 and CDR2 are LNHDA and SQIVND (reference sequence). This CDR3 has 15 amino acids. CDR3: CASSIGTRTNQPQHF. The CDR3 DNA follows: TGTGCCAGTAGTATAGGGACAAGGACCAATCAGCCCCAGCATTTT.

V and J are TRBV4-2 and TRBJ2-7, with D perhaps matching TRBD2 (5 bases). The CDR3 covers 12 residues. The V and J ends lost 4 bases and 4 bases respectively, with 8 bases between them. The germline V gene encodes CDR1 LGHNA and CDR2 YNFKEQ. CDR3 sequence (DNA): TGTGCCAGCAGCCCGGACTCTTACGAGCAGTACTTC. Translation gives CASSPDSYEQYF.

This clone was counted only a few times. The V call is TRBV7-3, the J call TRBJ2-2; 12 nucleotides align to TRBD2. V shed 5 bases, J shed 0 bases, and the junction held 1 base outside the gene matches. The CDR3 covers 16 residues. Germline CDR1 and CDR2: SGHTA and FQGTGA. The CDR3 DNA reads TGTGCCAGCAGCCGGACTAGCGGGGCGAACACCGGGGAGCTGTTTTTT. It specifies CASSRTSGANTGELFF.

This chain connects TRBV20-1 to TRBJ2-5; D ambiguous. The CDR3 runs to 13 residues. V lost 3 bases, J lost 0 bases, and 8 bases lay in between. Germline loops: CDR1 DFQATT, CDR2 SNEGSKA (reference sequence). CDR3 nucleotide sequence: TGCAGTGCTAGTGGCCAGAACCAAGAGACCCAGTACTTC. Translating gives CSASGQNQETQYF.